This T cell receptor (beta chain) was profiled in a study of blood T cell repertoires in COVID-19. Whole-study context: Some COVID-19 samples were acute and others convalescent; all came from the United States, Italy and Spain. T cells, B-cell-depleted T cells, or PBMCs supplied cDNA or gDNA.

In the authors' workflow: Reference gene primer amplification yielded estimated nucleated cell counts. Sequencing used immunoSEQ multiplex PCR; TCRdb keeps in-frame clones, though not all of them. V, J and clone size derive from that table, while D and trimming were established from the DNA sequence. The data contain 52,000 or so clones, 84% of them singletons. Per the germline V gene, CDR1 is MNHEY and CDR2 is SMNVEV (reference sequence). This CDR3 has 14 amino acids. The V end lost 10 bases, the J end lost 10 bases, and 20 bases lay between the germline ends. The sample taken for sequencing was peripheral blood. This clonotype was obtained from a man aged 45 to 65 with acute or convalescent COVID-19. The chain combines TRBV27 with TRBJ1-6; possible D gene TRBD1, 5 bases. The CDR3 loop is CATQGSPFRSPLHF. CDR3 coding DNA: TGTGCCACCCAGGGATCCCCATTTAGGTCACCCCTCCACTTT.